The entry below gives a single T cell receptor (beta chain) sequence along with its context. The table lists this clone with a few counts. The clone's antigen remains unknown. Base qualities are not provided; no much larger clone lies one nucleotide away. The sample holds other DNA sequences that translate to the same CDR3. Each donor gave one peripheral blood draw, averaging roughly 120 mL, which was collected into heparinised tubes. A BD FACSAria II was used to sort naive, central memory, regulatory and stem cell-like memory CD4+ T cells with a panel that included CD45RO, CCR7, CD25, CD127, CD95 and CD27. A purity above 95% was achieved for all sorted populations. PBMCs were isolated right away by Lymphoprep density gradient centrifugation and were stained directly, without culture. To minimize batch effects, samples were stained and sorted in pairs, one healthy donor with one patient per experiment.

These data are taken from a study of beta chain features in type 1 diabetes (dated by TCRdb to the late 2010s). About the investigation overall: Patients and healthy donors did not differ in mean age, gender distribution, total cell number or subset yield. Across all samples, almost 110 million sorted cells were examined, and cell number per subset correlated strongly with RNA yield. In the study, recently diagnosed type 1 diabetes patients and matched healthy donors were compared on the TCRB repertoires of their sorted circulating CD4+ T cell subsets. Naive and central memory subsets were obtained from all 30 or so donors, but regulatory and stem cell-like memory subsets were isolated from only 8 patients and roughly eight healthy donors. General conclusions and limits of the study: Shorter templates might be favored by PCR, yet because patient and control samples were amplified and corrected together, any such skew would affect both groups equally. Patients with type 1 diabetes made fewer insertions and deleted more nucleotides at VDJ recombination sites, implying thymic rearrangement abnormalities. HLA sub-analyses involved small numbers of individuals, so any influence of HLA type on TCRB rearrangement remained unresolved. Because cDNA rather than genomic DNA was sequenced, highly expressing activated cells could have been over-represented, although no difference in activation and CD3 levels was found between groups. In all four CD4+ subsets, TCRB CDR3 length was moderately but significantly shorter in type 1 diabetes patients. Naive, central memory and regulatory TCRB repertoires appeared to be more similar among patients than among healthy donors.

The entire isolated RNA was reverse transcribed using the High Capacity cDNA Reverse Transcription Kit, and thus expressed TCRB transcripts were sequenced. Naive, central memory and regulatory T cell samples underwent deep immunoSEQ sequencing, averaging about 3.57 million total reads per sample. Sorted cells were lysed in RLT buffer, and RNA was extracted using DNase-treated RNeasy Micro or Mini kits according to cell number. To prevent cross-contamination, each cell subset was processed individually, whereas patient and healthy donor samples were processed jointly. Using the immunoSEQ multiplex PCR, TCRB sequences were amplified from cDNA into 87-bp fragments spanning the CDR3 region. Amplicons were sequenced on the Illumina HiSeq platform. In the authors' own workflow: PCR bias was computationally corrected using synthetic template baselines, reads within Hamming distance 2 were collapsed, and singletons that could not be merged were discarded. Reads were aligned against IMGT to assign V, D and J genes, CDR3 length and insertions or deletions at six rearrangement sites. Within each subset, clonotype counts were normalized to sorted cell number, and only after that were true diversity and Gini coefficients computed with the tcR R package. The overlap coefficient, calculated on TCRB nucleotide sequences, was used to quantify repertoire sharing. TCRdb holds this immuneACCESS table with in-frame rearrangements only. Some clones are missing; in checked studies, unresolved V genes explain under half, and the rest has no known cause. Clone size and the V and J calls come from that table; the DNA yielded D and trimming. The sample table holds hundreds of thousands of clones, of which approximately 9.9% were seen once. Clones ranked in the top ten supply about 1% of the sample.

Trimming takes 3 bases from V and 4 bases from J, and the germline ends sit 9 bases apart. CDR1 and CDR2, per the germline V gene, are SNHLY and FYNNEI. From cysteine to phenylalanine, the CDR3 is 13 amino acids long. Solely the CDR3 DNA is kept, with 39 bases framed from the first base. This sequence was found in a man between 25 and 39 years old with type 1 diabetes. Rearrangement joined TRBV2 to TRBJ1-1; TRBD1 is a weak D gene call, 6 bases matching. Sequencing used central memory CD4+ T cells from blood. The CDR3 region: CASSDQGSTEAFF. The DNA is as follows: TGTGCCAGCAGTGATCAGGGGTCCACTGAAGCTTTCTTT.